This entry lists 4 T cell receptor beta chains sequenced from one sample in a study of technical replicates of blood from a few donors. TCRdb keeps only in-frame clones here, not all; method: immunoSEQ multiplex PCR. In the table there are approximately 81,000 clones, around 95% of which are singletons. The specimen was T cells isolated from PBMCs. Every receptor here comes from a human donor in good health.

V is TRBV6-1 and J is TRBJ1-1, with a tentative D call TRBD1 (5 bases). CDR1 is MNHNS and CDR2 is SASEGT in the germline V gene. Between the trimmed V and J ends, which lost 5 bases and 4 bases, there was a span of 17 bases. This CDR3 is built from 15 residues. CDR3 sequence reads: CASSKTGFQGTEAFF. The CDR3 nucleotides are TGTGCCAGCAGTAAAACAGGTTTTCAGGGCACTGAAGCTTTCTTT.

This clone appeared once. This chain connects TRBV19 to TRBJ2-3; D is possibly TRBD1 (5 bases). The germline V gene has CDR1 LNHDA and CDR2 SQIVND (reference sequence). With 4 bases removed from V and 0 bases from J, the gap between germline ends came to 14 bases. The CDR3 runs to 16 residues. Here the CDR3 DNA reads TGTGCCAGTAGTACGGATTCGACAGCCAGCACAGATACGCAGTATTTT. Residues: CASSTDSTASTDTQYF. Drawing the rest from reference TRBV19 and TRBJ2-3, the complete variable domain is DGGITQSPKYLFRKEGQNVTLSCEQNLNHDAMYWYRQDPGQGLRLIYYSQIVNDFQKGDIAEGYSVSREKKESFPLTVTSAQKNPTAFYLCASSTDSTASTDTQYFGPGTRLTVL.

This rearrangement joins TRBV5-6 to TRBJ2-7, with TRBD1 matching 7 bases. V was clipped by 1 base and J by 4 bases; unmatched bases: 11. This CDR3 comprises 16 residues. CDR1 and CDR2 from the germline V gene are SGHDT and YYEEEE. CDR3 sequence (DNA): TGTGCCAGCAGCTTGTCGGTCGGGCAGGGGGTATACGAGCAGTACTTC. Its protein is CASSLSVGQGVYEQYF.

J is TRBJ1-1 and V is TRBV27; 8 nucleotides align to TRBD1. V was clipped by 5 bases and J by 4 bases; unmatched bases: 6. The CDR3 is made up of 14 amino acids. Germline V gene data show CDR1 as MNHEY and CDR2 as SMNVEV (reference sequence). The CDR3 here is CASSIQTGATEAFF. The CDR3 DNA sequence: TGTGCCAGCAGTATTCAGACAGGGGCCACTGAAGCTTTCTTT.